A selection of T cell receptor beta chains follows, all from one sample in a study of cytomegalovirus exposure and HLA in healthy donors. The protocol was immunoSEQ multiplex PCR, while the TCRdb copy is restricted to in-frame clones and leaves out a portion. This table lists tens of thousands of clones. Sequenced sample: PBMCs. These receptors all come from a woman between 55 and 75 years old in good health and CMV-seronegative. CDR3s include the opening cysteine and the closing phenylalanine or tryptophan. The order of the fields is CDR3 protein, CDR3 DNA, V gene, D gene, J gene. The D gene is left open where the match is weak.

CAIRWTGATDTQYF,TGTGCCATCAGATGGACAGGGGCCACAGATACGCAGTATTTT,TRBV10-3,TRBD1,TRBJ2-3
CATSRPTGAGDTQYF,TGTGCCACCAGCAGACCGACAGGGGCAGGGGATACGCAGTATTTT,TRBV15,TRBD1,TRBJ2-3
CASSVGAGGPGEQYF,TGTGCCAGCAGCGTAGGCGCGGGAGGGCCGGGAGAGCAGTACTTC,TRBV9,TRBD2,TRBJ2-7
CASSGTSRSYNEQFF,TGTGCCAGCAGTGGGACTAGCCGCTCCTACAATGAGCAGTTCTTC,TRBV6-9,TRBD2,TRBJ2-1
CASSLAGSYEQYF,TGCGCCAGCAGCTTGGCCGGGTCCTACGAGCAGTACTTC,TRBV5-1,.,TRBJ2-7
CASFAGTGNYEQYF,TGTGCCAGCTTCGCCGGGACAGGCAACTACGAGCAGTACTTC,TRBV18,TRBD1,TRBJ2-7
CASRPLSTGRTYNEQFF,TGCGCCAGCAGGCCCCTCTCGACAGGGAGAACCTACAATGAGCAGTTCTTC,TRBV10-2,TRBD1,TRBJ2-1
CASSTPIGMGYYNEQFF,TGTGCCAGCAGCACCCCTATCGGGATGGGGTACTACAATGAGCAGTTCTTC,TRBV7-2,.,TRBJ2-1
CASSRGTGAYNEQFF,TGTGCCAGCAGCCGCGGGACAGGGGCCTACAATGAGCAGTTCTTC,TRBV7-9,TRBD1,TRBJ2-1
CARNPFGSNQPQHF,TGTGCCAGAAACCCCTTCGGGAGCAATCAGCCCCAGCATTTT,TRBV19,.,TRBJ1-5
CASSRRGAYEQYF,TGTGCCAGCAGTCGACGGGGGGCCTACGAGCAGTACTTC,TRBV28,TRBD2,TRBJ2-7
CAWTDRGRSGIQYF,TGTGCCTGGACGGACAGGGGGCGCTCCGGCATTCAGTACTTC,TRBV30,TRBD1,TRBJ2-4
CASSPGGRTANTEAFF,TGTGCCAGCAGCCCCGGGGGGCGGACGGCGAACACTGAAGCTTTCTTT,TRBV5-4,.,TRBJ1-1
CASSLEGNYGYTF,TGTGCCAGCAGTTTAGAGGGAAACTATGGCTACACCTTC,TRBV27,.,TRBJ1-2
CASSFTYEQYF,TGTGCCAGCAGTTTTACCTACGAGCAGTACTTC,TRBV28,.,TRBJ2-7
CASSEATGTGAREKLFF,TGTGCCAGCAGTGAAGCTACCGGGACAGGGGCACGGGAAAAACTGTTTTTT,TRBV6-1,TRBD1,TRBJ1-4
CASRDRGTAEAFF,TGCGCCAGCAGGGACAGGGGGACGGCTGAAGCTTTCTTT,TRBV5-1,TRBD1,TRBJ1-1
CASSLGATGLAAYEQYF,TGCGCCAGCAGCTTGGGGGCCACGGGACTAGCAGCCTACGAGCAGTACTTC,TRBV5-1,TRBD2,TRBJ2-7
CASSLLAGGIYNEQFF,TGCGCCAGCAGCTTGTTAGCGGGAGGGATTTACAATGAGCAGTTCTTC,TRBV5-1,TRBD2,TRBJ2-1
CAISDRTGHNEQFF,TGTGCCATCAGTGACCGGACAGGGCACAATGAGCAGTTCTTC,TRBV10-3,TRBD1,TRBJ2-1
CAWLSGYNEQFF,TGTGCCTGGTTAAGCGGTTACAATGAGCAGTTCTTC,TRBV30,.,TRBJ2-1
CAISAQPTGGNQPQHF,TGTGCCATCAGTGCCCAACCGACAGGGGGCAATCAGCCCCAGCATTTT,TRBV10-3,TRBD1,TRBJ1-5
CASSLEGGNFGRGTEAFF,TGTGCCAGCAGCTTAGAGGGGGGGAATTTTGGACGGGGCACTGAAGCTTTCTTT,TRBV7-9,.,TRBJ1-1
CASSVYSGNTIYF,TGTGCCAGCAGTGTTTACTCTGGAAACACCATATATTTT,TRBV11-2,.,TRBJ1-3
CASSEEVLAGATRDTQYF,TGCGCCAGCAGCGAGGAAGTACTAGCGGGAGCCACCAGGGATACGCAGTATTTT,TRBV5-1,TRBD2,TRBJ2-3
CASSQQLSGNTIYF,TGTGCCAGCAGTCAACAGCTCTCTGGAAACACCATATATTTT,TRBV28,.,TRBJ1-3